The 32 T cell receptor beta chains below all came from one sample that was sequenced in a study of regulatory T cells in long-lasting Graves disease. The time point: newly diagnosed GD, antithyroid drugs for less than 3 months. From PBMCs, RNA was extracted and then used to make the TCR library. Relying on iRepertoire HTBI primers and Arm-PCR of CDR3 regions, the team built TCR beta libraries. TCRdb re-derived calls from the multiplex PCR reads in MiXCR, one entry per CDR3 protein. The sample comprises roughly 420,000 distinct CDR3 sequences, about a sixth of which are singletons, and around a quarter rests with the top ten. The data also belong to a second study, concerning T cells in Graves' hyperthyroidism and ophthalmopathy.

The input for sequencing was peripheral blood mononuclear cells (PBMCs), taken at new diagnosis, from a patient treated with antithyroid drugs. The receptors were gathered from a woman between 18 and 29 years old with Graves disease.

This clonotype was found many times. V is TRBV19 and J is TRBJ1-1; D remains ambiguous. Per germline, CDR1 LNHDA and CDR2 SQIVND (reference sequence). Deletions cut 7 bases from V and 5 bases from J, with 23 bases between. The CDR3 runs to 16 residues. The CDR3 loop is CASKVSAAQGRTEAFF. The CDR3 region has the DNA TGTGCCAGTAAGGTGTCGGCAGCCCAAGGGCGTACTGAAGCTTTCTTT.

This clonotype appeared many times. This chain joins TRBV6-1 and TRBJ1-5; D unclear. The CDR3 is 15 residues long. With 6 bases removed from V and 4 bases from J, the gap between germline ends came to 16 bases. Germline V gives CDR1 MNHNS, CDR2 SASEGT. CDR3 sequence: CASSPRAKGNQPQHF. The DNA of the CDR3 is TGTGCCAGCAGCCCCCGCGCTAAGGGTAATCAGCCCCAGCATTTT.

This clonotype appeared a few times. This chain connects TRBV19 to TRBJ2-5; tentatively, D is TRBD2 (6 bases). The germline V and J ends were trimmed by 0 bases and 4 bases, with 15 bases remaining between them. Germline V gives CDR1 LNHDA, CDR2 SQIVND (reference sequence). The CDR3 has 16 amino acids. CDR3 protein: CASSIDPFGGRETQYF. The CDR3 DNA sequence: TGTGCCAGTAGTATAGATCCTTTCGGGGGAAGAGAGACCCAGTACTTC.

This clonotype has at least ten counts. The genes are TRBV15 and TRBJ2-5; no clear D. V was shortened by 0 bases and J by 2 bases, with 10 bases between the two germline ends. Germline CDR1 and CDR2: LNHNV and YYDKDF (reference sequence). The CDR3 runs 15 residues. The CDR3 DNA reads TGTGCCACCAGCAGAGATCGTGGGTTTCAAGAGACCCAGTACTTC. It codes for CATSRDRGFQETQYF. Complete variable domain (other parts from reference TRBV15 and TRBJ2-5): DAMVIQNPRYQVTQFGKPVTLSCSQTLNHNVMYWYQQKSSQAPKLLFHYYDKDFNNEADTPDNFQSRRPNTSFCFLDIRSPGLGDTAMYLCATSRDRGFQETQYFGPGTRLLVL.

This clonotype was recorded many times. This chain links TRBV20-1 with TRBJ2-1; no reliable D call. The CDR3 extends over 13 amino acids. The V end was cut by 3 bases, the J end by 7 bases, with 13 bases between. The germline V gene has CDR1 DFQATT and CDR2 SNEGSKA (reference sequence). The CDR3 bases are TGCAGTGCTAGCACCCTGTTGGGGAATGAGCAGTTCTTC. Protein sequence: CSASTLLGNEQFF.

This clonotype has ten or more counts. This chain links TRBV30 with TRBJ1-1, with D possibly TRBD1 on 5 matching bases. Looked up from germline, CDR1 is GTSNPN and CDR2 is SVGIG (reference sequence). The CDR3 loop spans 13 amino acids. V lost 0 bases, J lost 3 bases, and 8 bases lay in between. The CDR3 DNA follows: TGTGCCTGGAGTGTACGCAGGGACACTGAAGCTTTCTTT. Its translation is CAWSVRRDTEAFF.

This clonotype was counted ten times or more. The V gene is TRBV10-3, the J gene TRBJ2-6, with 11 bases identical to TRBD2. V trimming: 10 bases; J trimming: 0 bases; junction bases outside the gene matches: 2. Germline CDR1 reads ENHRY; CDR2 reads SYGVKD. This CDR3 has 15 amino acids. The CDR3 sequence is CATGTSGSGANVLTF. The CDR3 DNA reads as TGTGCCACCGGGACTAGCGGCTCTGGGGCCAACGTCCTGACTTTC.

This clonotype has just a few counts. The rearrangement uses TRBV10-3 and TRBJ1-6; TRBD1 matches at 7 bases. The V gene end was trimmed by 8 bases and the J gene end by 8 bases; junction bases not matched to a gene: 12. Germline V lookup: CDR1 ENHRY, CDR2 SYGVKD. The CDR3 contains 15 residues. CDR3 region: CAISLSPGGDSPLHF. CDR3 DNA: TGTGCCATCTCCTTATCGCCAGGGGGGGATTCACCCCTCCACTTT.

In its sample, this clonotype was seen many times. This sequence joins TRBV12-3 or TRBV12-4 and TRBJ2-7; 13 bases agree with TRBD2. The ends lost 6 bases at V and 7 bases at J; junction bases unmatched: 18. The CDR3 is 18 residues long. The DNA of the CDR3 is TGTGCCAGCAGCTACCGGTTCCTACTAGCGGGAGGGCCGGGTGAGCAGTACTTC. This encodes CASSYRFLLAGGPGEQYF.

This clonotype was seen ten or more times. The chain employs TRBV28 and TRBJ2-7, with D perhaps TRBD2 (5 bases). This CDR3 is built from 14 residues. Germline CDR1 is MDHEN and CDR2 is SYDVKM. The V gene lost 5 bases and the J gene lost 3 bases, with 14 bases spanning the gap. CDR3 coding DNA: TGTGCCAGCAGTCGAGGGTTAGGAAGCTACGAGCAGTACTTC. The encoded protein is CASSRGLGSYEQYF.

The chain couples TRBV7-2 to TRBJ2-5; D not certain. CDR3 length: 13 amino acids. V lost 5 bases to trimming and J lost 3 bases, with 10 bases between them. Germline V gene lookup returns CDR1 SGHTA and CDR2 FQGNSA. The CDR3: CASSPVLEETQYF. The CDR3 DNA sequence: TGTGCCAGCAGCCCAGTACTGGAAGAGACCCAGTACTTC.

The rearrangement joins TRBV5-1 to TRBJ2-2, with 12 bases fitting TRBD2. The ends lost 9 bases at V and 5 bases at J; junction bases unmatched: 5. Per the germline V gene, CDR1 is SGHRS and CDR2 is YFSETQ. This CDR3 spans 14 amino acids. The CDR3 reads CATSLAGGTGELFF. CDR3 bases: TGCGCCACCTCCCTAGCGGGAGGGACCGGGGAGCTGTTTTTT.

Many counts were recorded for this clonotype. This chain links TRBV7-2 with TRBJ2-1; tentatively, D is TRBD1 (7 bases). The CDR3 is 15 amino acids. Per germline, CDR1 SGHTA and CDR2 FQGNSA. The V end was cut by 6 bases, the J end by 10 bases, with 22 bases between. The CDR3 bases are TGTGCCAGCAGGCGGGACAGAGGGTTGAACAGAGAGCAGTTCTTC. It specifies CASRRDRGLNREQFF.

Only a few counts were recorded for this clonotype. The J gene is TRBJ2-7, the V gene TRBV2; D unclear. The germline gives CDR1 SNHLY, CDR2 FYNNEI. The CDR3 is 15 residues long. Trimming took off 0 bases at V and 2 bases at J, with 11 bases between the two ends. The DNA of the CDR3 is TGTGCCAGCAGTGAAGCTTGGCAACCCACCTACGAGCAGTACTTC. It encodes CASSEAWQPTYEQYF.

This clonotype was counted many times. The rearrangement uses TRBV2 and TRBJ2-1, with 12 bases that match TRBD2. This CDR3 is 17 amino acids long. The junction had 15 bases not matched to a gene; V was cut back by 6 bases and J by 9 bases. The germline CDR1 and CDR2 sequences are SNHLY and FYNNEI. This CDR3 reads CASSAPASGRAGGEQFF. The CDR3 region has the DNA TGTGCCAGCAGCGCCCCCGCTAGCGGGAGGGCCGGGGGTGAGCAGTTCTTC.

This rearrangement joins TRBV7-2 to TRBJ1-1, with 7 bases lining up with TRBD1. The J segment lost 2 bases and the V segment lost 1 base, leaving 7 bases of the junction unmatched. Germline assignment: CDR1 SGHTA and CDR2 FQGNSA. This CDR3 is built from 16 residues. The CDR3 sequence is CASSLVQGGGNTEAFF. The CDR3 nucleotides read TGTGCCAGCAGCTTAGTCCAGGGGGGGGGTAACACTGAAGCTTTCTTT.

This clonotype has at least ten counts. The gene calls are TRBV4-1 and TRBJ1-1; the match to TRBD1 covers 8 bases. J gave up 3 bases and V 5 bases, and 8 bases lay outside the gene matches. The CDR3 covers 15 residues. Germline loops: CDR1 MGHRA, CDR2 YSYEKL. CDR3 DNA: TGCGCCAGCAGCAAGCCATCGGGACAGGACACTGAAGCTTTCTTT. Translating gives CASSKPSGQDTEAFF.

This clonotype was counted ten times or more. The chain uses TRBV20-1 and TRBJ2-7; 15 nucleotides match TRBD2. J lost 5 bases, V lost 0 bases, and 8 bases had no gene match. Germline V gives CDR1 DFQATT, CDR2 SNEGSKA (reference sequence). The CDR3 sequence is 17 residues long. The CDR3 sequence is CSARDLGGLAGGNEQYF. CDR3 bases: TGCAGTGCTAGAGATCTAGGGGGACTAGCGGGAGGCAACGAGCAGTACTTC.

Concerning this clonotype itself: A read error may account for a junction end that differs from germline. This chain joins TRBV5-1 and TRBJ2-3, with D perhaps matching TRBD2 (6 bases). CDR3 length: 14 residues. Per germline, CDR1 SGHRS and CDR2 YFSETQ. CDR3: CASSRPREQRTQYF. In nucleotides, the CDR3 is TGTGCCAGCAGCCGTCCGCGGGAACAACGTACGCAGTATTTT. Supplemented by reference TRBV5-1 and TRBJ2-3, the full variable domain reads KAGVTQTPRYLIKTRGQQVTLSCSPISGHRSVSWYQQTPGQGLQFLFEYFSETQRNKGNFPGRFSGRQFSNSRSEMNVSTLELGDSALYLCASSRPREQRTQYFGPGTRLTVL.

The chain recombines TRBV7-2 with TRBJ1-2; a weak D match, TRBD1 (6 bases). CDR1 is SGHTA and CDR2 is FQGNSA in the germline V gene. The CDR3 runs to 16 residues. V was trimmed by 5 bases and J by 4 bases, leaving 20 bases between them. CDR3 in amino acids: CASSPRGPENIYGYTF. DNA for the CDR3: TGTGCCAGCAGCCCCAGGGGCCCAGAGAATATCTATGGCTACACCTTC.

This clonotype was seen a few times. The rearrangement uses TRBV28 and TRBJ1-3; D gene uncertain. Germline V lookup: CDR1 MDHEN, CDR2 SYDVKM. The CDR3 length is 14 residues. The germline V and J ends were trimmed by 3 bases and 0 bases, with 6 bases remaining between them. The CDR3 bases are TGTGCCAGCAGTTTTCAGCACTCTGGAAACACCATATATTTT. Its translation: CASSFQHSGNTIYF.

This chain joins TRBV6-1 and TRBJ1-2; D unclear. Germline assignment: CDR1 MNHNS and CDR2 SASEGT. The V end was cut by 5 bases, the J end by 3 bases, with 13 bases between. The CDR3 totals 14 residues. DNA for the CDR3: TGTGCCAGCAGTCGCCCTCCACCTCACTATGGCTACACCTTC. This sequence encodes CASSRPPPHYGYTF.

In its sample, this clonotype was seen many times. The chain employs TRBV9 and TRBJ2-1; TRBD1 matches at 10 bases. Germline V gives CDR1 SGDLS, CDR2 YYNGEE. V trimming: 1 base; J trimming: 8 bases; junction bases outside the gene matches: 15. This CDR3 region has 18 residues. The CDR3 sequence is CASSVTPTGTGVVDEQFF. Written as DNA, the CDR3 is TGTGCCAGCAGCGTAACCCCCACCGGGACAGGGGTGGTCGATGAGCAGTTCTTC.

This clonotype was observed a few times. The J gene is TRBJ1-4, the V gene TRBV9; D might be TRBD1 (5 bases). CDR3 length equals 15 residues. Germline V CDR1 and CDR2: SGDLS, YYNGEE. V was pared by 0 bases and J by 5 bases, with 11 bases between. In DNA, the CDR3 is TGTGCCAGCAGCGTAGGGGGCAGGTCGAATGAAAAACTGTTTTTT. Its protein is CASSVGGRSNEKLFF. The full variable domain, in which reference TRBV9 and TRBJ1-4 provide the parts outside the CDR3, is DSGVTQTPKHLITATGQRVTLRCSPRSGDLSVYWYQQSLDQGLQFLIQYYNGEERAKGNILERFSAQQFPDLHSELNLSSLELGDSALYFCASSVGGRSNEKLFFGSGTQLSVL.

A single count supports this clonotype. The chain carries TRBV5-6 and TRBJ2-2, with D possibly being TRBD1 (6 bases). Germline CDR1 SGHDT, CDR2 YYEEEE. CDR3 length equals 17 residues. V gave up 5 bases and J gave up 6 bases, with 23 bases separating them. CDR3: CASSSVGAGVSPGELFF. The CDR3 nucleotides read TGTGCCAGCAGTTCCGTAGGGGCAGGGGTCAGCCCCGGGGAGCTGTTTTTT.

The genes are TRBV7-3 and TRBJ1-5; D is perhaps TRBD1 (5 bases). Germline-derived CDR1 and CDR2 are SGHTA and FQGTGA. Trimming pared 0 bases from V and 0 bases from J, leaving 12 bases between. CDR3 length: 17 amino acids. DNA of the CDR3: TGTGCCAGCAGCTTAACGATTTGGACAAATAGCAATCAGCCCCAGCATTTT. Its protein product is CASSLTIWTNSNQPQHF.

This clonotype came up many times. The chain uses TRBV20-1 and TRBJ2-7; 7 nucleotides agree with TRBD2. The CDR3 spans 15 residues. Looked up from germline, CDR1 is DFQATT and CDR2 is SNEGSKA (reference sequence). The trim removed 0 bases at V and 4 bases at J, leaving 9 bases unmatched. CDR3 residues: CSARESIAGGYEQYF. CDR3 sequence (DNA): TGCAGTGCTAGAGAGTCAATAGCGGGTGGGTACGAGCAGTACTTC.

This clonotype was observed at least ten times. The chain recombines TRBV27 with TRBJ2-7; a possible D gene is TRBD1 (5 bases). The CDR3 contains 16 residues. From germline, CDR1 is MNHEY and CDR2 SMNVEV (reference sequence). The V end was cut by 2 bases, the J end by 4 bases, with 18 bases between. CDR3 in amino acids: CASSLTPGRAEYEQYF. Written as DNA, the CDR3 is TGTGCCAGCAGTTTAACCCCCGGCAGGGCGGAGTACGAGCAGTACTTC.

This clonotype was recorded at least ten times. This rearrangement joins TRBV12-3 or TRBV12-4 to TRBJ1-5; tentatively, D is TRBD1 (6 bases). The CDR3 contains 15 residues. Trimming left V 3 bases short and J 4 bases short, with 13 bases between. CDR3 protein: CASSLNRVENQPQHF. CDR3 coding DNA: TGTGCCAGCAGTTTGAACAGGGTAGAGAATCAGCCCCAGCATTTT.

This clonotype was observed a few times. V gene TRBV28 combines with J gene TRBJ1-2; weak D call: TRBD1 (6 bases). CDR1 is MDHEN, CDR2 SYDVKM, per germline. The V gene lost 10 bases and the J gene lost 4 bases, with 22 bases spanning the gap. The CDR3 consists of 15 residues. The CDR3 protein is CATRAKGEGTYGYTF. For the CDR3, the DNA is TGTGCCACCCGGGCCAAGGGGGAGGGGACCTATGGCTACACCTTC.

The genes are TRBV7-2 and TRBJ1-5, with D possibly being TRBD1 (5 bases). V lost 2 bases and J 5 bases, leaving 22 bases between the germline ends. Germline CDR1 and CDR2: SGHTA and FQGNSA. The CDR3 is 18 amino acids. CDR3 amino acids: CASSLLSGTDPSYQPQHF. The CDR3 DNA sequence: TGTGCCAGCAGCTTATTGTCGGGGACCGACCCTTCTTATCAGCCCCAGCATTTT. The variable domain in full, completed from reference TRBV7-2 and TRBJ1-5, reads GAGVSQSPSNKVTEKGKDVELRCDPISGHTALYWYRQSLGQGLEFLIYFQGNSAPDKSGLPSDRFSAERTGGSVSTLTIQRTQQEDSAVYLCASSLLSGTDPSYQPQHFGDGTRLSIL.

This clonotype has only a few counts. V gene TRBV6-1 combines with J gene TRBJ2-3, with TRBD1 matching over 8 bases. V shed 7 bases, J shed 4 bases, and the junction held 13 bases outside the gene matches. CDR1 is MNHNS and CDR2 is SASEGT in the germline V gene. The CDR3 has 16 residues. The CDR3 sequence: CASILAQGAEADTQYF. CDR3 bases: TGTGCCAGCATCCTCGCGCAGGGGGCGGAGGCAGATACGCAGTATTTT.